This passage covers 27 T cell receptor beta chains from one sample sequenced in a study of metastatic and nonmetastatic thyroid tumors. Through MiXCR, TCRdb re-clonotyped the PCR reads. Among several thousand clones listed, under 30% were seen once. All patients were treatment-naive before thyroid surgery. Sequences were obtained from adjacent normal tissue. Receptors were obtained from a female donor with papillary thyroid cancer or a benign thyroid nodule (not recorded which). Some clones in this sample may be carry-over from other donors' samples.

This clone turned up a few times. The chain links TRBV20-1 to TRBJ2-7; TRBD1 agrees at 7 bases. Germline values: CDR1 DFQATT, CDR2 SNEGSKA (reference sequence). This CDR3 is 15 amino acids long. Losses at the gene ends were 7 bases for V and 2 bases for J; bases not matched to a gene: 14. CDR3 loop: CSVRRFGQDTYEQYF. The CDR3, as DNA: TGCAGTGTCCGAAGATTTGGACAGGACACCTACGAGCAGTACTTC.

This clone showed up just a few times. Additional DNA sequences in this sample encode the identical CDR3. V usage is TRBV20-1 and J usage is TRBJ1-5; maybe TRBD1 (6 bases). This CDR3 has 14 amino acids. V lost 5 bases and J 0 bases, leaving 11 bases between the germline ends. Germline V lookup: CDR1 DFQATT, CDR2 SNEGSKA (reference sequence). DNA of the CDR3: TGCAGTGCTCTCGGACAGTATAGCAATCAGCCCCAGCATTTT. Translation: CSALGQYSNQPQHF.

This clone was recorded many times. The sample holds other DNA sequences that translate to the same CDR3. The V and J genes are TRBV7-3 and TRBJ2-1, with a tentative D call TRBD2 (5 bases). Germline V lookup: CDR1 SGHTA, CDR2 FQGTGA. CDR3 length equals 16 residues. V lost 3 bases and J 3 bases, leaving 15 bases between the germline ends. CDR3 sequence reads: CASSLTPGSIYNEQFF. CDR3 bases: TGTGCCAGCAGCTTGACCCCGGGGTCCATCTACAATGAGCAGTTCTTC.

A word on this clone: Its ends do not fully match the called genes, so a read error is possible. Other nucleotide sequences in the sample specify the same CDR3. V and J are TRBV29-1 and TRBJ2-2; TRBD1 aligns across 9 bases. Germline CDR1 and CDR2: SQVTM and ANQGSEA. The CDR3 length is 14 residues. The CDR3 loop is CSVERTGATGELFF. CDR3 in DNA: TGCAGCGTTGAGAGGACAGGGGCCACCGGTGAGCTGTTTTTT.

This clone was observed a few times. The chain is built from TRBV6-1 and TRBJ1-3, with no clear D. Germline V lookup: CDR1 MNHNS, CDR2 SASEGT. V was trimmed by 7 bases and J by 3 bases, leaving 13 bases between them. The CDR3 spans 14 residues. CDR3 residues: CASTQVGFGNTIYF. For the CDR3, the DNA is TGTGCCAGCACCCAAGTCGGATTTGGAAACACCATATATTTT.

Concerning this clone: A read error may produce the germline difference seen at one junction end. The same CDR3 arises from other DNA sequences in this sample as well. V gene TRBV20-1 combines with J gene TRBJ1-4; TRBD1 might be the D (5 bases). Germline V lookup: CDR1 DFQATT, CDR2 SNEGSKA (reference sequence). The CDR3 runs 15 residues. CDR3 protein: CSARESQDIGEKLFF. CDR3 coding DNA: TGCAGTGCTAGAGAGTCCCAGGACATCGGCGAAAAGCTGTTTTTT.

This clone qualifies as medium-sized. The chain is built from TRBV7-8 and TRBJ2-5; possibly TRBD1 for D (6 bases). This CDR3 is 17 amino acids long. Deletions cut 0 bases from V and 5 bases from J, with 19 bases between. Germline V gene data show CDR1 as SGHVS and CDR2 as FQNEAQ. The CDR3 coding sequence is TGTGCCAGCAGCTTAGCGCTTTCTAGGGGGAGTGGGGAGACCCAGTACTTC. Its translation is CASSLALSRGSGETQYF. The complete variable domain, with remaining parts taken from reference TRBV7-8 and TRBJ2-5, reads GAGVSQSPRYKVAKRGQDVALRCDPISGHVSLFWYQQALGQGPEFLTYFQNEAQLDKSGLPSDRFFAERPEGSVSTLKIQRTQQEDSAVYLCASSLALSRGSGETQYFGPGTRLLVL.

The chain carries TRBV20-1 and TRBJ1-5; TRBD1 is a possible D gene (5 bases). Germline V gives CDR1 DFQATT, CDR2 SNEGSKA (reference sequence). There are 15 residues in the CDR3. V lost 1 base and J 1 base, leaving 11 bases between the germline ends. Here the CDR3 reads CSARAGGASNQPQHF. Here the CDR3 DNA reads TGCAGTGCTAGAGCGGGTGGGGCAAGCAATCAGCCCCAGCATTTT.

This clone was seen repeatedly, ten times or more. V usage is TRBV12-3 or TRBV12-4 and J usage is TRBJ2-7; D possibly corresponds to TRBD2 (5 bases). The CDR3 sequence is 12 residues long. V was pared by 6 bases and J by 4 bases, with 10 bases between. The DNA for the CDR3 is TGTGCCAGCAGCGACGGGATGTACGAGCAGTACTTC. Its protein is CASSDGMYEQYF.

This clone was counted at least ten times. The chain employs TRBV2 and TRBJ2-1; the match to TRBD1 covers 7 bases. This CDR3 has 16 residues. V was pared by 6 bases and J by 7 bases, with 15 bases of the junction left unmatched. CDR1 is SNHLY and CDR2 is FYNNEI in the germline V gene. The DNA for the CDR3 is TGTGCCAGCAGAGACTTGGACAGGCCAGGCTCTAATGAGCAGTTCTTC. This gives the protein CASRDLDRPGSNEQFF.

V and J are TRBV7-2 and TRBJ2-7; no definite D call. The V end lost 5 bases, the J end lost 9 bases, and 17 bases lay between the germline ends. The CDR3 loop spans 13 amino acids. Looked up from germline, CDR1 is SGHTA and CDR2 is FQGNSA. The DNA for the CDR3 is TGTGCCAGCAGCGCTCCCTCCAGTAAGGTGCAGTACTTC. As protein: CASSAPSSKVQYF.

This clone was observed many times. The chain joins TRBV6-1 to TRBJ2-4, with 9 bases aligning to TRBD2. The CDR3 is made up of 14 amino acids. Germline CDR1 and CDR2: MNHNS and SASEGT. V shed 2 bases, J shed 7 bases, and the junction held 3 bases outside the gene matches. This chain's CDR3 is CASSEWRGGNIQYF. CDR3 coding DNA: TGTGCCAGCAGTGAATGGCGGGGGGGCAACATTCAGTACTTC.

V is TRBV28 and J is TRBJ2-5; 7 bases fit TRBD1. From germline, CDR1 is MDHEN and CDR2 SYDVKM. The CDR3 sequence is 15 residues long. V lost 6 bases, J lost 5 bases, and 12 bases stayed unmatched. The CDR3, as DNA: TGTGCCAGCAGATCCTTAGACAGGGCCGGGGAGACCCAGTACTTC. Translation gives CASRSLDRAGETQYF.

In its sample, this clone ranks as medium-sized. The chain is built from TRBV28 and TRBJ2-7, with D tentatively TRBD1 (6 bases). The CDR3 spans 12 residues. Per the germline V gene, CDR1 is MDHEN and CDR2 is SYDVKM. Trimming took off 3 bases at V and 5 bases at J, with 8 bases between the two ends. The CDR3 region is CASSFNRDEQYF. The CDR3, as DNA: TGTGCCAGCAGTTTTAACAGGGACGAGCAGTACTTC.

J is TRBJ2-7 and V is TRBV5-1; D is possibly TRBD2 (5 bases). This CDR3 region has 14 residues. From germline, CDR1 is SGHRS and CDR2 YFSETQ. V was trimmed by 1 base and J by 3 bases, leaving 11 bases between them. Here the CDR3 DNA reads TGCGCCAGCAGCTTGAAGGGAGATGTCTACGAGCAGTACTTC. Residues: CASSLKGDVYEQYF. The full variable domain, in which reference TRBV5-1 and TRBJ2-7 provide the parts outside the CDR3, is KAGVTQTPRYLIKTRGQQVTLSCSPISGHRSVSWYQQTPGQGLQFLFEYFSETQRNKGNFPGRFSGRQFSNSRSEMNVSTLELGDSALYLCASSLKGDVYEQYFGPGTRLTVT.

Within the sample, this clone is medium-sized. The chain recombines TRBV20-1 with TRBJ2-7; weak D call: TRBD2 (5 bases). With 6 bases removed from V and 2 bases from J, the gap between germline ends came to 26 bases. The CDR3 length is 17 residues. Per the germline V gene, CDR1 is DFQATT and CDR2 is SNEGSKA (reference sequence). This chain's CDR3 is CSAPDFWAGGLPYEQYF. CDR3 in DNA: TGCAGTGCCCCCGATTTTTGGGCAGGAGGCCTACCCTACGAGCAGTACTTC.

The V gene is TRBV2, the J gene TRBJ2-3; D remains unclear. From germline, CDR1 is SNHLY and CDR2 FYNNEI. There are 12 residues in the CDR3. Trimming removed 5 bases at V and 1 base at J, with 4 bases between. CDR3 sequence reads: CASSSCTDTQYF. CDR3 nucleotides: TGTGCCAGCAGTAGCTGCACAGATACGCAGTATTTT.

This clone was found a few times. CDR3 residues: CATSRDLTGRDEQYF. CDR3 sequence (DNA): TGTGCCACCAGCAGAGATCTTACAGGGAGGGACGAGCAGTACTTC. V usage is TRBV15 and J usage is TRBJ2-7; D might be TRBD2 (7 bases). V lost 0 bases and J 5 bases, leaving 14 bases between the germline ends. Germline loops: CDR1 LNHNV, CDR2 YYDKDF (reference sequence). CDR3 size: 15 residues.

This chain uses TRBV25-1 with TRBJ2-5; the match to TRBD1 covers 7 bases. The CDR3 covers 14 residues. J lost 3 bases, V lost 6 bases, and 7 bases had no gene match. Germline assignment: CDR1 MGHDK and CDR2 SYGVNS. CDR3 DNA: TGTGCCAGCAGCCTCGGGACAGCTAAAGAGACCCAGTACTTC. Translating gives CASSLGTAKETQYF.

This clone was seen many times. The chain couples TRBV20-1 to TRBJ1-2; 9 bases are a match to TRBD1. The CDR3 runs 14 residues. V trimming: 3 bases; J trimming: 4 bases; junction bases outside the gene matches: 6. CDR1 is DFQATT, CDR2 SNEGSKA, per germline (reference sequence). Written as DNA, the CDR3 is TGCAGTGCTAGGGACCACAGGGGGCCCTATGGCTACACCTTC. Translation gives CSARDHRGPYGYTF.

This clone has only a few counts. DNA for the CDR3: TGTGCCAGCAACCCGGGACTAGCGGGGGACGAGCAGTACTTC. Translation gives CASNPGLAGDEQYF. This chain joins TRBV25-1 and TRBJ2-7; 14 nucleotides line up with TRBD2. Looked up from germline, CDR1 is MGHDK and CDR2 is SYGVNS. V trimming: 7 bases; J trimming: 5 bases; junction bases outside the gene matches: 4. The CDR3 length is 14 residues.

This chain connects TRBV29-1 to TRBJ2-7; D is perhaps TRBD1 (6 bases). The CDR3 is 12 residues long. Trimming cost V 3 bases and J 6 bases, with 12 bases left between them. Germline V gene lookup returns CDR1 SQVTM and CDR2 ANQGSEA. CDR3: CSVEGASTEQYF. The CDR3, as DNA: TGCAGCGTTGAGGGGGCTAGCACCGAGCAGTACTTC.

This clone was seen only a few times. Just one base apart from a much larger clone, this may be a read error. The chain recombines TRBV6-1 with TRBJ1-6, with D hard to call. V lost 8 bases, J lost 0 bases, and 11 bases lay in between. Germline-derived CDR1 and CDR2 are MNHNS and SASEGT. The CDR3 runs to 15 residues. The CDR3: CASYLLGSYNSPLHF. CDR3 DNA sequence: TGTGCCAGCTACCTGTTAGGCTCCTATAATTCACCCCTCCACTTT.

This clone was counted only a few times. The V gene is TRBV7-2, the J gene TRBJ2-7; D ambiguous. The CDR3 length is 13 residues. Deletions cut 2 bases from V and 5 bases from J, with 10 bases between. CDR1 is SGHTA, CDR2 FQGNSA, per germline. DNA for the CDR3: TGTGCCAGCAGCTTATACAGCCGGGACGAGCAGTACTTC. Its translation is CASSLYSRDEQYF. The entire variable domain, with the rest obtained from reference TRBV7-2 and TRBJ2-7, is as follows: GAGVSQSPSNKVTEKGKDVELRCDPISGHTALYWYRQSLGQGLEFLIYFQGNSAPDKSGLPSDRFSAERTGGSVSTLTIQRTQQEDSAVYLCASSLYSRDEQYFGPGTRLTVT.

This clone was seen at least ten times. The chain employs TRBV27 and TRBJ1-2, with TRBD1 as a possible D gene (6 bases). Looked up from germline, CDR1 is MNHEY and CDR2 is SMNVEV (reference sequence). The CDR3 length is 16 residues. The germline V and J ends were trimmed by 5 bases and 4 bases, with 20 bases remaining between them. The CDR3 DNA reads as TGTGCCAGCAGTCCCGAGGGGGGGCGCTCGGCCTATGGCTACACCTTC. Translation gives CASSPEGGRSAYGYTF.

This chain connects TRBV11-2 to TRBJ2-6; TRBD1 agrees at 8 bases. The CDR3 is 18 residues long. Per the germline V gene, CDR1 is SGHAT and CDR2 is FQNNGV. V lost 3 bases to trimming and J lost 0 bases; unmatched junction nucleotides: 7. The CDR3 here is CASSFRGQADSGANVLTF. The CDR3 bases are TGTGCCAGCAGCTTCCGGGGACAGGCAGACTCTGGGGCCAACGTCCTGACTTTC. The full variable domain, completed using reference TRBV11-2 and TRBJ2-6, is EAGVAQSPRYKIIEKRQSVAFWCNPISGHATLYWYQQILGQGPKLLIQFQNNGVVDDSQLPKDRFSAERLKGVDSTLKIQPAKLEDSAVYLCASSFRGQADSGANVLTFGAGSRLTVL.

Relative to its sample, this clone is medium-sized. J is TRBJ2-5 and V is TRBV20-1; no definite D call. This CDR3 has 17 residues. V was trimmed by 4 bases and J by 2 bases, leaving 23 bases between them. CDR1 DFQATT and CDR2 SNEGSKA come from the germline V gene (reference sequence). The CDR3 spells CSATQRFSRQRQETQYF. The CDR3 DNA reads TGCAGTGCTACCCAACGGTTCTCCCGGCAGAGACAAGAGACCCAGTACTTC.